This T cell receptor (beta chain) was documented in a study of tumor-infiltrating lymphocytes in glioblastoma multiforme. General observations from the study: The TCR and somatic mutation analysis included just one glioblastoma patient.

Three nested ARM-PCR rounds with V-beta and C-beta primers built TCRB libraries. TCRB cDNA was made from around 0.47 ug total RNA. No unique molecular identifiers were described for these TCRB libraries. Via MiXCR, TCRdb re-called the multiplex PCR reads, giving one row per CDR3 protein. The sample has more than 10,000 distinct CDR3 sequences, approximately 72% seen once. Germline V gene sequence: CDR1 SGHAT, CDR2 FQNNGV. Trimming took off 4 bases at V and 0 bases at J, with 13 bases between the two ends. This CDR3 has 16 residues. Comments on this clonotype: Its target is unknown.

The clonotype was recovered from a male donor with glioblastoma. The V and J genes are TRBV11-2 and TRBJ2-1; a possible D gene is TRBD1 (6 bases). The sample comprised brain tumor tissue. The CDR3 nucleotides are TGTGCCAGCAGCTACAGGGATAGGAGCTCCTACAATGAGCAGTTCTTC. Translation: CASSYRDRSSYNEQFF.